The 4 T cell receptor beta chains below were found in one sample sequenced in a study of T cells after yellow fever vaccination. One entry per CDR3 protein results from TCRdb running MiXCR on the 5' RACE reads. The table lists about 260,000 distinct CDR3 sequences, 10% to 15% of them singletons. Sequenced here: CD4+ T cells sorted from PBMCs, sampled 45 days after the yellow fever booster vaccination. The source of these receptors is a young man who received the YFV17D yellow fever vaccine.

This clonotype was observed a handful of times. The chain has TRBV29-1 and TRBJ1-2; D is unclear. The germline V gene encodes CDR1 SQVTM and CDR2 ANQGSEA. The CDR3 extends over 13 amino acids. The V and J ends lost 4 bases and 6 bases respectively, with 15 bases between them. The CDR3 DNA sequence: TGCAGCGTTGTTGCGCCCAGACTAGATGGCTACACCTTC. As protein: CSVVAPRLDGYTF.

V gene TRBV7-8 combines with J gene TRBJ2-7, with 8 nucleotides matching TRBD2. Germline CDR1 SGHVS, CDR2 FQNEAQ. The CDR3 has 14 amino acids. V gave up 4 bases and J gave up 4 bases; unmatched junction bases: 6. The CDR3 loop is CASSSGSGKYEQYF. DNA for the CDR3: TGTGCCAGCAGCTCTGGTAGCGGGAAATACGAGCAGTACTTC.

The rearrangement joins TRBV7-2 to TRBJ2-1; D might be TRBD2 (6 bases). Germline V gene data show CDR1 as SGHTA and CDR2 as FQGNSA. This CDR3 comprises 16 residues. V shed 2 bases and J shed 6 bases, with 17 bases lying between them. In DNA, the CDR3 is TGTGCCAGCAGCTTACAACCGGGAGCTGGGGCCAATGAGCAGTTCTTC. Its translation: CASSLQPGAGANEQFF.

This clonotype was counted only a few times. The chain employs TRBV7-2 and TRBJ2-5, with D unclear. The CDR3 contains 15 residues. The V end was cut by 3 bases, the J end by 1 base, with 12 bases between. The germline V gene encodes CDR1 SGHTA and CDR2 FQGNSA. The CDR3 loop reads CASSFSAMTQETQYF. The CDR3 bases are TGTGCCAGCAGCTTCAGTGCCATGACCCAAGAGACCCAGTACTTC.